This TCR beta chain is drawn from a study of shared clonotypes between healthy human individuals. J gave up 5 bases and V 1 base, and 10 bases lay outside the gene matches. The CDR3 totals 17 residues. Germline V gene sequence: CDR1 SGHDT, CDR2 YYEEEE. This clone was found a few times. Method: immunoSEQ multiplex PCR; TCRdb's copy keeps in-frame clones and lacks some. This sample has around 990,000 clones, with roughly 77% found just once. This chain joins TRBV5-6 and TRBJ2-3, with TRBD2 matching 10 bases. The clonotype was recovered from a man between 18 and 35 years old in good health. Some clones in this sample may be carry-over from other donors' samples. Source material: memory CD4+ T cells from PBMCs. Subset noted: CD45RA-negative fraction. The DNA of the CDR3 is TGTGCCAGCAGCTTGACTAGCGGGACCGCCCGAGTAGATACGCAGTATTTT. Translation gives CASSLTSGTARVDTQYF.